Listed below are T cell receptor beta chains from one sample, sequenced in a study of blood T cell repertoires in COVID-19. Sequenced by immunoSEQ multiplex PCR; TCRdb stores in-frame clones only, minus some. The data contain about 200,000 clones, 70% to 90% of them singletons. Material for sequencing was peripheral blood. The origin of the receptors is a man aged 55 to 69 with acute or convalescent COVID-19. CDR3s include the opening cysteine and the closing phenylalanine or tryptophan. The D gene is left open where the match is weak. Not all rows give a size; the values are once, few, many and, for expanded clones, a class.

TRBV2,NA,NA,TRBJ2-2,TGTGCCAGCAGGGAGGGAGTCACCGGGGAGCTGTTTTTT,CASREGVTGELFF
TRBV2,TRBD1,NA,TRBJ1-2,TGTGCCAGCAGTAGACAACAGGGGCCACTAGCTAACTATGGCTACACCTTC,CASSRQQGPLANYGYTF
TRBV28,TRBD1,NA,TRBJ2-1,TGTGCCAGCCATCGACAGGGGCGGGGTGAGCAGTTCTTC,CASHRQGRGEQFF
TRBV10-1,NA,NA,TRBJ2-1,TGCGCCAGCAGTGAGTCGAGGTCGGAGCAGTTCTTC,CASSESRSEQFF
TRBV18,TRBD1,NA,TRBJ2-4,TGTGCCAGCTCACTAGCAGGGGGCTTCGGAAACATTCAGTACTTC,CASSLAGGFGNIQYF
TRBV6-5,NA,NA,TRBJ1-4,TGTGCCAGCAGTTACTCCATTTCCAGGAATAATGAAAAACTGTTTTTT,CASSYSISRNNEKLFF
TRBV28,NA,few,TRBJ2-7,TGTGCCAGCAGTTTCCAGGGCGGAGACGAGCAGTACTTC,CASSFQGGDEQYF
TRBV5-1,TRBD1,NA,TRBJ1-2,TGCGCCAGCAGGGGGACAGGGCAGGTTTTTATTGACTATGGCTACACCTTC,CASRGTGQVFIDYGYTF
TRBV6-5,NA,NA,TRBJ1-4,TGTGCCAGCAGTTACTCGGGGCCTAATGAAAAACTGTTTTTT,CASSYSGPNEKLFF
TRBV5-1,TRBD1,NA,TRBJ2-7,TGCGCCAGCAGCTTGGTGACTGGGACAGGGGGCGGCGAGCAGTACTTC,CASSLVTGTGGGEQYF
TRBV6-4,NA,once,TRBJ1-2,TGTGCCAGCAGTGACACCCGAGGGCTAGGCTACACCTTC,CASSDTRGLGYTF
TRBV9,TRBD1,NA,TRBJ1-1,TGTGCCAGCAGCGTAGGGAGCGGACAGGGCCGTAACACTGAAGCTTTCTTT,CASSVGSGQGRNTEAFF
TRBV5-1,NA,NA,TRBJ2-7,TGCGCCAGCAGCCAAACCGGGATACTCTCCTACGAGCAGTACTTC,CASSQTGILSYEQYF
TRBV7-2,NA,NA,TRBJ2-7,TGTGCCAGCAGCTCGGGTTTCGGCTACGAGCAGTACTTC,CASSSGFGYEQYF
TRBV10-1,TRBD1,NA,TRBJ1-1,TGCGCCAGCAGTGAGGCTACCGGGACAGGAAAAGCTTTCTTT,CASSEATGTGKAFF
TRBV5-4,NA,NA,TRBJ1-2,TGTGCCAGCAGCTTGGAAGGGAGTCCTAACTATGGCTACACCTTC,CASSLEGSPNYGYTF
TRBV27,TRBD1,NA,TRBJ1-1,TGTGCCAGCAGTACCGGGACAGACCTTATCATGAACACTGAAGCTTTCTTT,CASSTGTDLIMNTEAFF
TRBV2,NA,NA,TRBJ1-3,TGTGCCAGCAGCGCCCGGGACTCCTCTGGAAACACCATATATTTT,CASSARDSSGNTIYF
TRBV3-1/TRBV3-2,NA,NA,TRBJ1-2,TGTGCCAGCAGCCAAGATGAGGCGCTTGGCTACACCTTC,CASSQDEALGYTF
TRBV7-2,TRBD2,NA,TRBJ2-7,TGTGCCAGCAGCTTACCAGGGAGGGGCTCCTACGAGCAGTACTTC,CASSLPGRGSYEQYF
TRBV6-5,NA,NA,TRBJ1-5,TGTGCCAGCAGTCCCCAGGTCAATCAGCCCCAGCATTTT,CASSPQVNQPQHF
TRBV6-6,NA,NA,TRBJ1-2,TGTGCCAGCAGCCGCGGGAACTACTATGGCTACACCTTC,CASSRGNYYGYTF
TRBV7-9,NA,NA,TRBJ1-1,TGTGCCAGCAGCTATGCAGGGAACACTGAAGCTTTCTTT,CASSYAGNTEAFF
TRBV3-1/TRBV3-2,TRBD2,once,TRBJ2-1,TGTGCCAGCAGCCAAGAGAGGGTCGGGGGGGGATACAATGAGCAGTTCTTC,CASSQERVGGGYNEQFF
TRBV3-1/TRBV3-2,TRBD2,NA,TRBJ2-2,TGTGCCAGCAGCCAAGACACTGGGACTAGCGGGGCAAAGGACACCGGGGAGCTGTTTTTT,CASSQDTGTSGAKDTGELFF
TRBV5-1,TRBD1,NA,TRBJ1-2,TGCGCCAGCAGCCCAAATCCGGGGACAGGGGGAGGCACTAACTATGGCTACACCTTC,CASSPNPGTGGGTNYGYTF
TRBV7-8,NA,NA,TRBJ1-5,TGTGCCAGCAGCTTAGTAAGTAGGACACTTAGCAATCAGCCCCAGCATTTT,CASSLVSRTLSNQPQHF
TRBV19,NA,once,TRBJ2-2,TGTGCCAGTAGTATGAGGAGACTAGCGAACACCGGGGAGCTGTTTTTT,CASSMRRLANTGELFF
TRBV19,TRBD1,NA,TRBJ1-5,TGTGCCAGTAGTGCCAGACAGGGCACAGGCCAGCCCCAGCATTTT,CASSARQGTGQPQHF